The T cell receptor beta chain under discussion was sequenced for a study of blood T cell repertoires in COVID-19. Repertoires were generated with immunoSEQ multiplex PCR, while TCRdb's copy carries only in-frame clones and drops some. The table records about 390,000 clones, roughly 86% of them present only once. The V and J ends lost 5 bases and 4 bases, in that order; junction bases with no gene match: 6. This CDR3 comprises 14 residues. The germline V gene encodes CDR1 MNHEY and CDR2 SVGAGI. This clone appeared a single time. This TCR derives from a woman aged 55-69 years with COVID-19, enrolled during active disease. The rearrangement uses TRBV6-5 and TRBJ2-5; 8 bases align to TRBD2. The specimen was peripheral blood. CDR3: CASSTGGPIETQYF. Written as DNA, the CDR3 is TGTGCCAGCAGTACGGGGGGGCCTATAGAGACCCAGTACTTC.